Listed below are T cell receptor beta chains from one sample, sequenced in a study of Ad26.COV2.S vaccination and SARS-CoV-2 variants. Using immunoSEQ multiplex PCR, the repertoire was profiled, and TCRdb retains in-frame clones only, with some absent. The sample holds about 250,000 clones, around 87% seen once. The sequencing used peripheral blood, collected in a trial of Ad26.COV2.S vaccine versus placebo. These receptors originate from a person aged 18-65 years who received the Ad26.COV2.S COVID-19 vaccine or a placebo. The CDR3 runs from the conserved cysteine through the conserved F or W. Each record gives: clone size, V gene, J gene, CDR3 length, D gene, CDR3 protein, CDR3 DNA. D genes are given only for firm matches. Clone size is shown for a subset of rows, as once, few, many or a class of expanded clone.

.,TRBV20-1,TRBJ1-2,11,.,CSASGNYGYTF,TGCAGTGCTAGCGGAAACTATGGCTACACCTTC
.,TRBV5-1,TRBJ1-5,14,.,CASSLDGGNQPQHF,TGCGCCAGCAGCTTGGACGGGGGGAATCAGCCCCAGCATTTT
few,TRBV5-6,TRBJ2-7,14,.,CASSLAGQLYEQYF,TGTGCCAGCAGCTTGGCCGGACAGCTCTACGAGCAGTACTTC
.,TRBV6-5,TRBJ2-1,16,TRBD2,CASSSALGGRGDEQFF,TGTGCCAGCAGTTCCGCCCTTGGCGGGAGGGGAGATGAGCAGTTCTTC
.,TRBV6-5,TRBJ1-2,14,.,CASSLLWQGDGYTF,TGTGCCAGCAGCCTTTTGTGGCAGGGTGATGGCTACACCTTC
.,TRBV6-5,TRBJ1-2,11,.,CASRAIYGYTF,TGTGCCAGCAGGGCCATCTATGGCTACACCTTC
.,TRBV5-6,TRBJ2-1,17,TRBD2,CASSWGAGALITNEQFF,TGTGCCAGCAGCTGGGGAGCGGGAGCCCTCATAACGAATGAGCAGTTCTTC
.,TRBV18,TRBJ2-3,16,.,CASSPPNGGRTDTQYF,TGTGCCAGCTCACCACCTAATGGCGGGCGCACAGATACGCAGTATTTT
.,TRBV7-9,TRBJ1-1,14,.,CASSLQQGNTEAFF,TGTGCCAGCAGCCTGCAGCAGGGGAACACTGAAGCTTTCTTT
.,TRBV18,TRBJ2-1,13,.,CASSPGLDGEQFF,TGTGCCAGCTCACCGGGTCTTGATGGGGAGCAGTTCTTC
.,TRBV7-3,TRBJ2-1,16,.,CASSLILTRPYNEQFF,TGTGCCAGCAGCTTAATACTGACCCGACCCTACAATGAGCAGTTCTTC
.,TRBV4-3,TRBJ2-1,15,TRBD2,CASSRLAGEANEQFF,TGCGCCAGCAGCCGACTAGCGGGGGAGGCCAATGAGCAGTTCTTC
.,TRBV30,TRBJ1-2,12,.,CAWTLGNYGYTF,TGTGCCTGGACTCTCGGTAACTATGGCTACACCTTC
.,TRBV15,TRBJ2-7,13,TRBD1,CATSRGQGNEQYF,TGTGCCACCAGCAGAGGACAGGGCAACGAGCAGTACTTC
few,TRBV7-8,TRBJ2-2,17,.,CASSLFDARLGSGELFF,TGTGCCAGCAGCTTATTCGACGCCCGCCTCGGGTCCGGGGAGCTGTTTTTT
.,TRBV6-2/TRBV6-3,TRBJ2-5,15,.,CASSYSSARRETQYF,TGTGCCAGCAGTTACTCGTCCGCGCGAAGGGAGACCCAGTACTTC
.,TRBV19,TRBJ2-7,13,.,CASSMVGDGEQYF,TGTGCCAGTAGTATGGTGGGGGATGGGGAGCAGTACTTC
.,TRBV7-9,TRBJ1-6,15,.,CASSPPGTTKFTLHF,TGTGCCAGCAGCCCCCCCGGGACAACAAAATTCACCCTCCACTTT
.,TRBV4-2,TRBJ2-5,16,TRBD1,CASSQVGQPLQETQYF,TGTGCCAGCAGCCAAGTGGGACAGCCCTTACAAGAGACCCAGTACTTC
once,TRBV9,TRBJ1-4,17,TRBD1,CASSDAAGTATNEKLFF,TGTGCCAGCAGCGATGCGGCTGGGACAGCAACTAATGAAAAACTGTTTTTT
few,TRBV3-1/TRBV3-2,TRBJ2-2,16,TRBD1,CASSQRQGRSTGELFF,TGTGCCAGCAGCCAACGACAGGGGAGAAGCACCGGGGAGCTGTTTTTT
.,TRBV6-2/TRBV6-3,TRBJ2-5,12,.,CASSYSERTQYF,TGTGCCAGCAGTTACTCTGAACGGACCCAGTACTTC
.,TRBV20-1,TRBJ1-2,14,TRBD1,CSASETGGRDGYTF,TGCAGTGCTAGTGAAACAGGGGGAAGGGATGGCTACACCTTC
once,TRBV5-8,TRBJ1-2,17,.,CASSLVIGSGANYGYTF,TGTGCCAGCAGCTTGGTAATCGGTAGCGGTGCGAACTATGGCTACACCTTC
.,TRBV7-7,TRBJ2-5,18,TRBD2,CASSLNLASGLTQETQYF,TGTGCCAGCAGCTTAAACCTAGCTAGCGGGCTTACCCAAGAGACCCAGTACTTC
.,TRBV5-1,TRBJ2-2,15,.,CASSPITTETGELFF,TGCGCCAGCAGCCCTATAACGACAGAAACCGGGGAGCTGTTTTTT
.,TRBV29-1,TRBJ1-1,14,.,CSVIGGTVNTEAFF,TGCAGCGTTATTGGGGGGACCGTGAACACTGAAGCTTTCTTT
.,TRBV29-1,TRBJ1-4,13,.,CSVELDGTKKLFF,TGCAGCGTTGAGTTGGACGGTACGAAAAAACTGTTTTTT
.,TRBV30,TRBJ1-6,13,TRBD1,CACRQGGNSPLHF,TGTGCCTGTCGACAGGGGGGGAATTCACCCCTCCACTTT
.,TRBV9,TRBJ2-1,13,.,CASSVDVANEQFF,TGTGCCAGCAGCGTAGATGTAGCAAATGAGCAGTTCTTC
.,TRBV7-6,TRBJ2-3,15,TRBD2,CASMVGGGAGDTQYF,TGTGCCAGCATGGTGGGCGGGGGGGCAGGAGATACGCAGTATTTT